This TCR beta chain was retrieved from a study of blood T cells in healthy people across ages. As to this clonotype: Its antigen remains unknown.

A second about 6 to 12 cycle PCR used barcoded and J-beta primers. The authors tagged each cDNA molecule using a template-switch adaptor with 12 random nucleotides. One entry per CDR3 protein, called by TCRdb with MiXCR from the 5' RACE reads. This repertoire shows 600,000 to 1,000,000 distinct CDR3 sequences, roughly 60% found once; its top ten account for about 20%. Study results and limitations: The study regarded diversity estimates from one million T cells as underestimates.

Donors gave around 10 milliliters of peripheral blood apiece. The sample consisted of blood. The clonotype originates from a man aged 25-45 years in good health.

The CDR3 protein is CSASGHIGYNEQFF. CDR3 DNA sequence: TGCAGTGCTAGCGGACACATAGGCTACAATGAGCAGTTCTTC. The chain is built from TRBV20-1 and TRBJ2-1; D perhaps matches TRBD1 (5 bases). The CDR3 contains 14 residues. V lost 3 bases and J lost 3, with 12 bases in between. The germline V gene has CDR1 DFQATT and CDR2 SNEGSKA (reference sequence).